This paragraph reports one T cell receptor (beta chain). The antigen is undetermined. This entry is derived from a study of response to subunit inactivated influenza vaccine. Study-wide results and caveats: Authors suggested that a seasonal influenza vaccination recruits few new T cells each time.

TCRdb passed the RT-PCR reads through MiXCR, listing each CDR3 protein once. The sample has over 400,000 distinct CDR3 sequences; roughly 11% are singletons. Germline loops: CDR1 SGHVS, CDR2 FQNEAQ. V lost 1 base to trimming and J lost 3 bases, with 16 bases between them. This CDR3 spans 16 amino acids. The clonotype originates from a man in his fifties or sixties who received an inactivated influenza vaccine. This chain links TRBV7-8 with TRBJ2-7; TRBD2 is a possible D gene (5 bases). The material sequenced was PBMCs from blood, taken around seven weeks after vaccination. In nucleotides, the CDR3 is TGTGCCAGCAGCTTAGGCCCCGTCGGACTGAACTACGAGCAGTACTTC. It codes for CASSLGPVGLNYEQYF.